This TCR beta chain emerged from a study of blood T cells in healthy people across ages. There are many counts of this clonotype. A sample-barcoded 5' primer and a J-beta primer mix were used in a second PCR of roughly 7 to 11 cycles. TCRdb fed the 5' RACE reads into MiXCR, producing one record per CDR3 protein. The sample consists of some 640,000 distinct CDR3 sequences, 25% to 30% of them appearing once. Specimen: blood. The clonotype comes from an elderly woman in good health.

The CDR3 loop reads CAISASTPAGNEQFF. CDR3 coding DNA: TGTGCCATCAGTGCGTCGACACCGGCGGGTAATGAGCAGTTCTTC. The rearrangement joins TRBV10-3 to TRBJ2-1, with a tentative D call TRBD2 (5 bases). CDR3 length equals 15 residues. Germline assignment: CDR1 ENHRY and CDR2 SYGVKD. The ends were cut back, 4 bases at V and 7 bases at J, with 17 bases in the middle.